Shown below are 19 T cell receptor beta chains from a single sample sequenced in a study of radiotherapy plus CTLA-4 blockade in lung cancer. Repertoires were generated with immunoSEQ multiplex PCR, while TCRdb's copy carries only in-frame clones and drops some. The sample consists of some 50,000 clones, roughly three quarters of them appearing once. Sequences were derived from peripheral blood, sampled from a patient treated with radiotherapy plus ipilimumab. These receptors were collected from a human donor with non-small cell lung cancer who had a partial response to radiotherapy plus ipilimumab.

The chain couples TRBV28 to TRBJ1-2; TRBD1 matches 7 bases. Looked up from germline, CDR1 is MDHEN and CDR2 is SYDVKM. The CDR3 spans 14 residues. The V and J ends lost 3 bases and 4 bases, in that order; junction bases with no gene match: 5. The CDR3 region has the DNA TGTGCCAGCAGTTTCGTGGACAGGTTCTATGGCTACACCTTC. Its protein is CASSFVDRFYGYTF.

This clone occurred a few times. The rearrangement uses TRBV5-1 and TRBJ2-7; TRBD1 matches 8 bases. The CDR3 is 14 residues long. The V segment lost 7 bases and the J segment 5 bases; nucleotides outside the gene matches: 11. Germline V lookup: CDR1 SGHRS, CDR2 YFSETQ. CDR3 in amino acids: CASSGTDRGDEQYF. As DNA, the CDR3 is TGCGCCAGCTCAGGGACTGACAGGGGCGACGAGCAGTACTTC.

The rearrangement links TRBV10-2 to TRBJ1-1; TRBD1 agrees at 7 bases. This CDR3 comprises 13 residues. Germline V lookup: CDR1 WSHSY, CDR2 SAAADI. V lost 6 bases, J lost 4 bases, and 5 bases stayed unmatched. CDR3 in DNA: TGCGCCAGCAGGTTTCAGGGGGTCACTGAAGCTTTCTTT. Its translation is CASRFQGVTEAFF.

The chain has TRBV18 and TRBJ2-7; 10 nucleotides line up with TRBD1. The trim removed 2 bases at V and 7 bases at J, leaving 5 bases unmatched. Per germline, CDR1 KGHSH and CDR2 LQKENI. This CDR3 is built from 14 residues. CDR3 sequence reads: CASSPGTGAREQYF. In nucleotides, the CDR3 is TGTGCCAGCTCACCAGGGACAGGGGCGAGGGAGCAGTACTTC.

The rearrangement links TRBV11-2 to TRBJ2-3; 8 positions agree with TRBD2. With 3 bases clipped from V and 4 bases from J, the junction kept 6 bases outside the gene matches. CDR1 SGHAT and CDR2 FQNNGV come from the germline V gene. This CDR3 is 15 amino acids long. CDR3 DNA: TGTGCCAGCAGCTTGACACGGGGGGGGGCAGATACGCAGTATTTT. Translation gives CASSLTRGGADTQYF.

The chain uses TRBV29-1 and TRBJ2-1; D is undetermined. Per germline, CDR1 SQVTM and CDR2 ANQGSEA. The V and J ends lost 3 bases and 4 bases respectively, with 10 bases between them. CDR3 length equals 13 residues. CDR3: CSVDQSKYNEQFF. Here the CDR3 DNA reads TGCAGCGTTGACCAATCTAAATACAATGAGCAGTTCTTC.

The chain has TRBV5-4 and TRBJ1-6; TRBD1 matches at 7 bases. The V gene end was trimmed by 0 bases and the J gene end by 9 bases; junction bases not matched to a gene: 6. In germline, CDR1 is SGHNT, CDR2 YYREEE (reference sequence). This CDR3 region has 15 residues. CDR3 loop: CASSLDRGVGSPLHF. Written as DNA, the CDR3 is TGTGCCAGCAGCTTGGACAGGGGAGTCGGTTCACCCCTCCACTTT.

In its sample, this clone was seen once. V and J are TRBV5-4 and TRBJ1-2, with D uncertain. V lost 3 bases and J 1 base, leaving 16 bases between the germline ends. The CDR3 sequence is 16 residues long. Germline CDR1 is SGHNT and CDR2 is YYREEE (reference sequence). CDR3 sequence reads: CASSSESRPINYGYTF. The CDR3 DNA follows: TGTGCCAGCAGCTCCGAGAGCAGGCCGATTAACTATGGCTACACCTTC.

The rearrangement uses TRBV11-2 and TRBJ1-4; D remains ambiguous. This CDR3 region has 15 residues. The V gene lost 2 bases and the J gene lost 5 bases, with 12 bases spanning the gap. Per the germline V gene, CDR1 is SGHAT and CDR2 is FQNNGV. This CDR3 is CASSLKRGANEKLFF. Written as DNA, the CDR3 is TGTGCCAGCAGCTTAAAGAGAGGCGCAAATGAAAAACTGTTTTTT.

The rearrangement uses TRBV30 and TRBJ1-2; D is perhaps TRBD1 (6 bases). This CDR3 region has 16 residues. V lost 5 bases to trimming and J lost 0 bases, with 19 bases between them. From germline, CDR1 is GTSNPN and CDR2 SVGIG (reference sequence). The CDR3 DNA is TGTGCCTGGGGACAGCCGACCACCCGAGCTAACTATGGCTACACCTTC. It yields the protein CAWGQPTTRANYGYTF.

CDR3 amino acids: CSVEPGGLVGYTF. CDR3 bases: TGCAGCGTGGAGCCGGGGGGCCTAGTTGGCTACACCTTC. This chain links TRBV29-1 with TRBJ1-2; weak D call: TRBD1 (6 bases). Germline CDR1 SQVTM, CDR2 ANQGSEA. Trimming pared 6 bases from V and 7 bases from J, leaving 18 bases between. The length of the CDR3 is 13 residues.

This chain uses TRBV6-4 with TRBJ2-3, with 9 bases that match TRBD2. The CDR3 extends over 16 amino acids. Germline values: CDR1 MRHNA, CDR2 SNTAGT. The V and J ends lost 0 bases and 6 bases, in that order; junction bases with no gene match: 7. The CDR3 DNA is TGTGCCAGCAGTGACTCGAAGCTAGCGGGGCCCGATACGCAGTATTTT. It translates to CASSDSKLAGPDTQYF.

This chain uses TRBV29-1 with TRBJ1-2, with 8 bases fitting TRBD1. J lost 0 bases, V lost 6 bases, and 3 bases had no gene match. The germline V gene has CDR1 SQVTM and CDR2 ANQGSEA. This CDR3 comprises 13 residues. CDR3 residues: CSVWTGTNYGYTF. CDR3 in DNA: TGCAGCGTGTGGACAGGGACTAACTATGGCTACACCTTC. The full variable domain, rest sourced from reference TRBV29-1 and TRBJ1-2, is SAVISQKPSRDICQRGTSLTIQCQVDSQVTMMFWYRQQPGQSLTLIATANQGSEATYESGFVIDKFPISRPNLTFSTLTVSNMSPEDSSIYLCSVWTGTNYGYTFGSGTRLTVV.

The V gene is TRBV7-6, the J gene TRBJ2-7, with 9 bases aligning to TRBD1. This CDR3 region has 14 residues. Germline V lookup: CDR1 SGHVS, CDR2 FNYEAQ. J was trimmed by 1 base and V by 4 bases; bases with no gene match: 2. Here the CDR3 reads CASSWGQGSYEQYF. CDR3 DNA sequence: TGTGCCAGCAGCTGGGGACAGGGATCCTACGAGCAGTACTTC.

V and J are TRBV28 and TRBJ1-3, with 7 bases matching TRBD1. With V trimmed by 6 bases and J by 0 bases, 8 bases remained unmatched. CDR3 length: 16 amino acids. Germline CDR1 reads MDHEN; CDR2 reads SYDVKM. The CDR3 DNA reads TGTGCCAGCAGGGCGGGGGGACAGAGCTCTGGAAACACCATATATTTT. This gives the protein CASRAGGQSSGNTIYF. Combining the CDR3 with reference TRBV28 and TRBJ1-3 gives the whole variable domain DVKVTQSSRYLVKRTGEKVFLECVQDMDHENMFWYRQDPGLGLRLIYFSYDVKMKEKGDIPEGYSVSREKKERFSLILESASTNQTSMYLCASRAGGQSSGNTIYFGEGSWLTVV.

The rearrangement uses TRBV19 and TRBJ1-1, with a tentative D call TRBD1 (5 bases). Germline CDR1 and CDR2: LNHDA and SQIVND (reference sequence). V was cut by 5 bases and J by 1 base, with 11 bases left in between. This CDR3 has 14 residues. DNA for the CDR3: TGTGCCAGTAGTCTCCCGGGGGAGAACACTGAAGCTTTCTTT. This encodes CASSLPGENTEAFF.

The chain recombines TRBV11-2 with TRBJ2-7; TRBD1 is a possible D gene (6 bases). V shed 1 base and J shed 6 bases, with 19 bases lying between them. The V gene's germline CDR1 is SGHAT and CDR2 FQNNGV. CDR3 size: 16 residues. CDR3: CASSLGSTGSLGEQYF. The CDR3 nucleotides are TGTGCCAGCAGCTTAGGTTCGACAGGATCCCTTGGCGAGCAGTACTTC.

The V call is TRBV9, the J call TRBJ2-7; 11 bases fit TRBD1. This CDR3 region has 14 residues. V lost 4 bases, J lost 6 bases, and 6 bases stayed unmatched. Germline values: CDR1 SGDLS, CDR2 YYNGEE. The CDR3 DNA is TGTGCCAGCAGCTTACCCGGGACAGGGGGCGAGCAGTACTTC. The encoded protein is CASSLPGTGGEQYF.

This clone was counted a few times. V usage is TRBV7-8 and J usage is TRBJ1-1; D is possibly TRBD1 (5 bases). The length of the CDR3 is 15 residues. V was trimmed by 1 base and J by 2 bases, leaving 11 bases between them. CDR1 is SGHVS and CDR2 is FQNEAQ in the germline V gene. The DNA of the CDR3 is TGTGCCAGCAGCTTAGGGGGCGTCGGAAACACTGAAGCTTTCTTT. Its protein product is CASSLGGVGNTEAFF.